These 8 T cell receptor beta chains were all obtained from the same sample, sequenced in a study of T cells in Graves' hyperthyroidism and ophthalmopathy. It was RNA transcripts that yielded the amplified TCR beta CDR3 regions. HTBI primers were employed in a first-round RT-PCR of the TCR CDR3. Via MiXCR, TCRdb re-called the multiplex PCR reads, giving one row per CDR3 protein. The table records more than 550,000 distinct CDR3 sequences, less than 45% of them present only once. Sequenced sample: peripheral blood or thyroid tissue (not recorded which). The receptors shown here come from an adult man with Graves' disease, either hyperthyroidism or ophthalmopathy (not recorded which).

This clonotype was observed a few times. The V and J genes are TRBV7-9 and TRBJ1-2; D perhaps matches TRBD1 (5 bases). CDR1 is SEHNR and CDR2 is FQNEAQ in the germline V gene (reference sequence). Trimming took off 2 bases at V and 8 bases at J, with 9 bases between the two ends. The CDR3 is 12 amino acids. CDR3 nucleotides: TGTGCCAGCAGCTTATTGTGGGACGGCTACACCTTC. The encoded protein is CASSLLWDGYTF.

V gene TRBV2 combines with J gene TRBJ1-5; a weak D match, TRBD1 (6 bases). V was clipped by 4 bases and J by 1 base, with 17 bases between them. Germline V gene data show CDR1 as SNHLY and CDR2 as FYNNEI. The CDR3 runs 17 residues. The CDR3 sequence is CASSAWRGVESNQPQHF. CDR3 bases: TGTGCCAGCAGTGCCTGGAGGGGGGTGGAAAGCAATCAGCCCCAGCATTTT. The variable domain in full, with the rest retrieved from reference TRBV2 and TRBJ1-5, is EPEVTQTPSHQVTQMGQEVILRCVPISNHLYFYWYRQILGQKVEFLVSFYNNEISEKSEIFDDQFSVERPDGSNFTLKIRSTKLEDSAMYFCASSAWRGVESNQPQHFGDGTRLSIL.

In regard to this clonotype: With a much larger clone just one base away, this may be a read error. The genes are TRBV10-3 and TRBJ1-2; 8 bases match TRBD1. This CDR3 region has 12 residues. Germline V CDR1 and CDR2: ENHRY, SYGVKD. CDR3 nucleotides: TGTGCCATCAGTGGGACAGGGCTGGGCTACGCCTTC. Translation: CAISGTGLGYAF.

J is TRBJ1-2 and V is TRBV7-2; D might be TRBD1 (6 bases). Germline V gene data show CDR1 as SGHTA and CDR2 as FQGNSA. Trimming shortened V by 4 bases and J by 4 bases, and 22 bases separated the two germline ends. The CDR3 is 17 residues long. The CDR3 region has the DNA TGTGCCAGCAGCTCCCCAGGGGCCGCGAGAAGTGGCTATGGCTACACCTTC. It is translated as CASSSPGAARSGYGYTF.

With regard to this clonotype: The DNA is left out, because the CDR3 cannot be placed on it with certainty; the CDR3 is given as TCRdb lists it. This CDR3 is CASSIYLCSVALVQSQETQYF. This rearrangement joins TRBV7-9 to TRBJ2-5. The CDR3 spans 21 residues, counting both ends. Germline-derived CDR1 and CDR2 are SEHNR and FQNEAQ (reference sequence).

The rearrangement joins TRBV2 to TRBJ2-7, with 9 bases fitting TRBD1. The germline V gene has CDR1 SNHLY and CDR2 FYNNEI. The CDR3 is 15 amino acids. V was pared by 3 bases and J by 5 bases, with 8 bases of the junction left unmatched. For the CDR3, the DNA is TGTGCCAGCAGTGATCGGGACAGGGCGGCTGACGAGCAGTACTTC. Its translation is CASSDRDRAADEQYF.

On this clonotype itself: A much larger clonotype is one base distant, so this may be a read error. The rearrangement uses TRBV15 and TRBJ1-2; a possible D gene is TRBD1 (6 bases). Germline V gene data show CDR1 as LNHNV and CDR2 as YYDKDF (reference sequence). Between the trimmed V and J ends, which lost 0 bases and 5 bases, there was a span of 13 bases. The CDR3 length is 15 residues. The CDR3 loop reads CATSRDPGQIYGYTF. DNA for the CDR3: TGTGCCACCAGCAGAGATCCCGGACAGATATATGGCTACACCTTC.

The chain joins TRBV20-1 to TRBJ2-7, with D uncertain. This CDR3 region has 12 residues. V lost 0 bases and J lost 6, with 9 bases in between. Germline CDR1 and CDR2: DFQATT and SNEGSKA (reference sequence). The chain's CDR3 is CSARDDSGEQYF. DNA of the CDR3: TGCAGTGCTAGAGATGATTCGGGCGAGCAGTACTTC.